This T cell receptor beta chain was sequenced during a study of T-cell reconstitution after alpha-beta-depleted transplantation in children (dated by TCRdb to about 2016). Regarding the study in general: T-cell immune reconstitution after TCRalphabeta/CD19-depleted allogeneic hematopoietic cell transplantation in children was quantitatively tracked in the study by means of TCR repertoire profiling. The paper as a whole reports these results and caveats: Over subsequent months, a decline in hyperexpanded clone frequencies was noted, and after one year, T-cell counts and TCRbeta diversity were mostly ascribed to newly produced T cells. The high TCRbeta diversity at day 60 in some patients was ascribed to recipient T cells and intrathymic progenitors that had survived conditioning. About two months after transplant, the apparently early recovery of alphabetaT-cell counts reportedly depended on just several hundred clones that had expanded rapidly and came from non-depleted graft cells.

In regard to this clonotype: Its antigen specificity is not known. No base-level quality is on record; no much larger clone is a single base apart.

The intended sense of this specimen's treatment or condition label: allogeneic hematopoietic cell transplantation with graft depleted of TCRalphabeta T cells and CD19 B cells. The transplant recipients were children given TCRalphabeta/CD19-depleted allogeneic hematopoietic cell grafts. Library generation was performed with PCR. The instrument was an Illumina HiSeq 2500. Molecular barcoding was employed in the preparation of TCR libraries, with unique molecular identifiers being used to normalize TCRbeta repertoire quantification. The public reads were reanalyzed by TCRdb: fastp trimming at Q25, MiXCR alignment, in-frame beta chains only. Rows merge per CDR3 protein into single entries with the most common DNA and genes. Across this sample there are tens of thousands of distinct CDR3 sequences, with 52% seen only once. Around two fifths of the sample is taken by the ten largest. Trimming removed 0 bases from V and 2 bases from J; the gene matches leave 5 bases unexplained. Taken from cysteine to phenylalanine, the CDR3 has 17 residues. This entry keeps only the CDR3 DNA: 51 bases, framed from base 1. The germline V gene sets CDR1 to ENHRY and CDR2 to SYGVKD.

In this chain, TRBV10-3 is recombined with TRBJ2-3; TRBD2 aligns with 10 central bases. This receptor was obtained from a boy under two years old with SCID, due to receive a stem cell transplant. Specimen: peripheral blood, collected before TCRalphabeta/CD19-depleted stem cell transplant. The CDR3 reads CAISESVAGGLTDTQYF. The DNA sequence is as follows: TGTGCCATCAGTGAGTCGGTAGCGGGGGGCCTCACAGATACGCAGTATTTT.